Following are 13 T cell receptor beta chains from one sample sequenced in a study of blood T cells in healthy people across ages (dated by TCRdb to the mid-2010s). Library generation was performed with 5' RACE. TCRdb names Illumina HiSeq 2500 as the instrument used. A second about 7 to 12 cycle PCR used a sample-barcoded 5' primer and a J-beta primer mix. TCRdb reworked the public reads: Q25 trimming with fastp, MiXCR clone assembly, productive beta chains retained. Each record represents a unique CDR3 protein, reported with the most common genes and DNA among its rows. For this sample there are 800,000 to 950,000 distinct CDR3 sequences; about 48% appear just once. Around 15% of the sample belongs to the ten largest clones. Sequenced sample: blood. These receptors were collected from a man aged 25-45 years in good health.

The J gene is TRBJ2-3, the V gene TRBV20-1; 9 nucleotides match TRBD2. Germline CDR1 reads DFQATT; CDR2 reads SNEGSKA (reference sequence). The CDR3 sequence is 15 residues long. CDR3 in DNA: TGCAGCGCCGTTATCGCGGGGGGGGGCACAGATACGCAGTATTTT. Translation gives CSAVIAGGGTDTQYF.

The rearrangement uses TRBV7-2 and TRBJ2-3; D gene ambiguous. Germline V gene lookup returns CDR1 SGHTA and CDR2 FQGNSA. Trimming took 5 bases from V and 2 from J, leaving 17 bases between them. The CDR3 extends over 16 amino acids. The CDR3 protein is CASSPPEAHFTDTQYF. The CDR3 DNA reads TGTGCCAGCAGCCCCCCCGAGGCACACTTCACAGATACGCAGTATTTT.

This clonotype was seen only a few times. The chain uses TRBV4-2 and TRBJ2-3; D could derive from TRBD1 or TRBD2 (5 bases each). The CDR3 totals 16 residues. CDR1 LGHNA and CDR2 YNFKEQ come from the germline V gene. V gave up 1 base and J gave up 2 bases, with 13 bases separating them. The CDR3 is CASSQGDGRDTDTQYF. The CDR3 coding sequence is TGTGCCAGCAGCCAAGGGGACGGCCGGGACACAGATACGCAGTATTTT.

The V and J genes are TRBV7-9 and TRBJ1-1; 10 nucleotides match TRBD1. This CDR3 contains 15 residues. Germline trimming cut 5 bases from V and 5 bases from J; bases unmatched to any gene: 8. CDR1 and CDR2 (germline): SEHNR, FQNEAQ (reference sequence). CDR3 nucleotide sequence: TGTGCCAGCAGCCCGGGGACAGGGGAGTGGACTGAAGCTTTCTTT. It encodes CASSPGTGEWTEAFF.

There are a few counts of this clonotype. This CDR3 reads CSASHREATNEKLFF. For the CDR3, the DNA is TGCAGTGCTAGTCACAGGGAGGCAACTAATGAAAAACTGTTTTTT. The chain employs TRBV20-1 and TRBJ1-4; weak D call: TRBD1 (6 bases). The germline gives CDR1 DFQATT, CDR2 SNEGSKA (reference sequence). This CDR3 contains 15 residues. V gave up 3 bases and J gave up 0 bases, with 11 bases separating them.

The chain couples TRBV13 to TRBJ2-1; D not resolved. This CDR3 comprises 16 residues. Germline values: CDR1 PRHDT, CDR2 FYEKMQ (reference sequence). The germline V and J ends were trimmed by 3 bases and 0 bases, with 12 bases remaining between them. CDR3 in amino acids: CASSLHVQSSYNEQFF. The CDR3 DNA follows: TGTGCCAGCAGCTTGCATGTCCAGAGCTCCTACAATGAGCAGTTCTTC. Combining the CDR3 with reference TRBV13 and TRBJ2-1 gives the whole variable domain AAGVIQSPRHLIKEKRETATLKCYPIPRHDTVYWYQQGPGQDPQFLISFYEKMQSDKGSIPDRFSAQQFSDYHSELNMSSLELGDSALYFCASSLHVQSSYNEQFFGPGTRLTVL.

The V gene is TRBV6-1, the J gene TRBJ1-6; 7 bases agree with TRBD1. Per germline, CDR1 MNHNS and CDR2 SASEGT. The CDR3 length is 18 residues. The ends lost 0 bases at V and 9 bases at J; junction bases unmatched: 14. CDR3 residues: CASSEAHDRVGVSSPLHF. CDR3 coding DNA: TGTGCCAGCAGTGAAGCACACGACAGGGTAGGGGTCTCTTCACCCCTCCACTTT.

The V and J genes are TRBV9 and TRBJ2-4, with D possibly being TRBD1 (5 bases). The assigned J gene may be wrong: the sequence end matches TRBJ2-7 better. CDR1 SGDLS and CDR2 YYNGEE come from the germline V gene. The CDR3 consists of 15 residues. Here the CDR3 DNA reads TGTGCCAGCAGCGTAGGTCCCCAACAGGTTCACGAGCAGTACTTC. As protein: CASSVGPQQVHEQYF.

This chain uses TRBV12-3 or TRBV12-4 with TRBJ2-7; 7 nucleotides agree with TRBD1. V was clipped by 6 bases and J by 3 bases; unmatched bases: 11. The CDR3 has 15 residues. DNA for the CDR3: TGTGCCAGCAGCCCCGGACAGGCCGCCTACTACGAGCAGTACTTC. Protein product: CASSPGQAAYYEQYF.

With regard to this clonotype: A read error may account for a junction end that differs from germline. CDR3 protein: CGSSPPGGVGGYTF. CDR3 coding DNA: TGTGGCAGCAGTCCCCCAGGTGGGGTCGGTGGTTACACCTTC. This chain links TRBV27 with TRBJ1-2, with no clear D. The CDR3 has 14 amino acids. The germline CDR1 and CDR2 sequences are MNHEY and SMNVEV (reference sequence).

This clonotype was recorded a few times. The chain has TRBV28 and TRBJ2-1, with 9 nucleotides matching TRBD2. The CDR3 is made up of 13 amino acids. With V trimmed by 7 bases and J by 15 bases, 13 bases remained unmatched. Per germline, CDR1 MDHEN and CDR2 SYDVKM. In nucleotides, the CDR3 is TGTGCCAGCAACGTCGCGCGGGGGGGCCACCCGTTCTTC. The encoded protein is CASNVARGGHPFF.

V gene TRBV20-1 combines with J gene TRBJ1-2; 8 bases map to TRBD1. The junction had 12 bases not matched to a gene; V was cut back by 6 bases and J by 6 bases. The CDR3 is 14 residues long. Germline CDR1 DFQATT, CDR2 SNEGSKA (reference sequence). The CDR3 region has the DNA TGCAGTGCCAATCGACTCGGACAGGGAGATGGCTACACCTTC. The encoded protein is CSANRLGQGDGYTF.

The chain combines TRBV29-1 with TRBJ2-7; TRBD1 is a possible D gene (6 bases). Germline CDR1 reads SQVTM; CDR2 reads ANQGSEA. V gave up 4 bases and J gave up 5 bases, with 9 bases separating them. This CDR3 region has 11 residues. CDR3 region: CSVGQANEQYF. The DNA of the CDR3 is TGCAGCGTTGGACAGGCTAACGAGCAGTACTTC.